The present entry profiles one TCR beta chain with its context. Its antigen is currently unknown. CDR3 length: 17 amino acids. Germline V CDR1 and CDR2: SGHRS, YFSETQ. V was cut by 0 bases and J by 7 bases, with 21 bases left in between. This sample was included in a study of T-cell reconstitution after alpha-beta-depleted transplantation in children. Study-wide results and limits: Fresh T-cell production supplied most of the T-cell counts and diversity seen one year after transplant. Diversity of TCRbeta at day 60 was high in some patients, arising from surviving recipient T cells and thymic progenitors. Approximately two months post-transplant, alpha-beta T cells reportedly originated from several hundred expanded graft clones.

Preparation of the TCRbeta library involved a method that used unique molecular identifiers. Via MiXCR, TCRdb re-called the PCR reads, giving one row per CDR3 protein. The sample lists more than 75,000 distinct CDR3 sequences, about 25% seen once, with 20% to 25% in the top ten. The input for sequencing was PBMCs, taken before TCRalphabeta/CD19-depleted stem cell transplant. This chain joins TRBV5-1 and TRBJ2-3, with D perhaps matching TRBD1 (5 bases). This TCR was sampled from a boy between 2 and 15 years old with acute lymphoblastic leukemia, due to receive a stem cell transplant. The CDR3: CASSLEGAQPPAYTQYF. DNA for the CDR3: TGCGCCAGCAGCTTGGAAGGGGCACAACCTCCCGCATATACGCAGTATTTT.